Included here is one T cell receptor (beta chain) sequence, with context. This entry comes from a study of blood T cell repertoires in COVID-19. The repertoire was sequenced with immunoSEQ multiplex PCR; TCRdb's copy has only in-frame clones and lacks some. Among under 300,000 clones, 75% to 90% were seen once, and the ten largest hold 6% to 7%. Trimming shortened V by 7 bases and J by 7 bases, and 13 bases separated the two germline ends. CDR1 is SQVTM, CDR2 ANQGSEA, per germline. CDR3 length equals 11 residues. This chain links TRBV29-1 with TRBJ1-1; D remains unclear. The clonotype comes from a woman in her twenties or thirties with acute COVID-19. The sequenced material came from PBMCs or T cells enriched from blood (not recorded which). As DNA, the CDR3 is TGCAGCGCCGGAGGTCGGGGTGAAGCTTTCTTT. This sequence encodes CSAGGRGEAFF.